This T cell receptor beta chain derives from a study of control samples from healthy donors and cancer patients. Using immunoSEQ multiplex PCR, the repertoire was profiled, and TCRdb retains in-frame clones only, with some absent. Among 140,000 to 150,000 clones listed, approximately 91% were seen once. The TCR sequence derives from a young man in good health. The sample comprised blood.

The CDR3 coding sequence is TGCGCCAGCACCGTGGGGGATAACACTGAAGCTTTCTTT. Translation gives CASTVGDNTEAFF. This chain uses TRBV10-1 with TRBJ1-1, with D possibly being TRBD1 (5 bases). From germline, CDR1 is WNHNN and CDR2 SYGVQD (reference sequence). The CDR3 runs to 13 residues. Trimming cost V 7 bases and J 2 bases, with 11 bases left between them.